The rows below give T cell receptor beta chains drawn from one sample of a study of T cells in Graves' hyperthyroidism and ophthalmopathy. TCRdb ran MiXCR on the multiplex PCR reads and lists one entry per CDR3 protein. The sample has hundreds of thousands of distinct CDR3 sequences, around 15% seen once. The sequenced sample was blood. All receptors come from a woman under 30 with Graves' hyperthyroidism. The CDR3 runs from the conserved cysteine through the conserved F or W. D genes are given only for firm matches. The size entry is marked missing in some rows and otherwise reads once, few, many or a size class.

TRBJ2-3 | many | TRBD2 | 13 | TRBV29-1 | TGCAGCGCTGGACTAGCGGGAATAGATACGCAGTATTTT | CSAGLAGIDTQYF
TRBJ1-5 | many | - | 14 | TRBV30 | TGTGCCTGGAGTCGTGGCTCGAGCAATCAGCCCCAGCATTTT | CAWSRGSSNQPQHF
TRBJ1-5 | - | - | 20 | TRBV27 | TGTGCCAGCAGTCATCCCCAGGGCGGGGGGTCGTCCCCCAGCAATCAGCCCCAGCATTTT | CASSHPQGGGSSPSNQPQHF
TRBJ2-3 | few | - | 14 | TRBV7-9 | TGTGCCAGCAGCTTGGGACCGAACACAGATACGCAGTATTTT | CASSLGPNTDTQYF
TRBJ2-1 | few | TRBD1 | 15 | TRBV24-1 | TGTGCCACCAGTGCTACAGGGGGCAGGTTCGATGAGCAGTTCTTC | CATSATGGRFDEQFF
TRBJ2-1 | few | - | 16 | TRBV7-9 | TGTGCCAGCAGCTCCCTTGTTCCTAGCGAGTACAATGAGCAGTTCTTC | CASSSLVPSEYNEQFF
TRBJ2-1 | many | TRBD2 | 19 | TRBV20-1 | TGCAGTGCTAGAGATCGAGGACTAGCGGGAGTGGGGTCCTACAATGAGCAGTTCTTC | CSARDRGLAGVGSYNEQFF
TRBJ1-3 | - | - | 17 | TRBV9 | TGTGCCAGCAGCCCCCACCAGAGGGACCTCTCTGGAAACACCATATATTTT | CASSPHQRDLSGNTIYF
TRBJ2-1 | - | TRBD2 | 17 | TRBV27 | TGTGCCAGCAGGCACGGCACCGGGACTAGCGGGTTGCGTGAGCAGTTCTTC | CASRHGTGTSGLREQFF
TRBJ2-3 | few | - | 15 | TRBV28 | TGTGCCAGCAGTTTTCGCCTAGGCCCGACAGATACGCAGTATTTT | CASSFRLGPTDTQYF
TRBJ1-2 | few | - | 12 | TRBV7-3 | TGTGCCAGCGGGGATTCTAACTATGGCTACACCTTC | CASGDSNYGYTF
TRBJ1-1 | - | - | 12 | TRBV6-1 | TGTGCCAGCGCCGACTTCAAACAGGAAGCTTTCTTT | CASADFKQEAFF
TRBJ2-7 | few | - | 12 | TRBV5-1 | TGCGCCAGCGCTCGGGGGGCGGACGAGCAGTACTTC | CASARGADEQYF
TRBJ1-1 | many | TRBD1 | 16 | TRBV7-9 | TGTGCCAGCAGCTTACGACAGGGTCTATCAGCAACTGAAGCTTTCTTT | CASSLRQGLSATEAFF
TRBJ1-4 | many | - | 12 | TRBV27 | TGTGCCAGCAGCCTCGACAGGGAAAAACTGTTTTTT | CASSLDREKLFF
TRBJ1-5 | few | - | 17 | TRBV30 | TGTGCCTGGAGTCTACCCCCCACAGGGTTTAGGAATCAGCCCCAGCATTTT | CAWSLPPTGFRNQPQHF
TRBJ2-3 | many | TRBD1 | 16 | TRBV20-1 | TGCAGTGCTCTTAATCCCGGGACAGGCCGCACAGATACGCAGTATTTT | CSALNPGTGRTDTQYF
TRBJ1-2 | few | - | 12 | TRBV6-1 | TGTGCCAGCAGAGACTTAGGAGATGGCTACACCTTC | CASRDLGDGYTF
TRBJ2-1 | many | - | 15 | TRBV2 | TGTGCCAGCAGTGAAGAGAGCGGTCTAGGGAATGAGCAGTTCTTC | CASSEESGLGNEQFF
TRBJ2-5 | few | - | 13 | TRBV6-2/TRBV6-3 | TGTGCCAGCATTCCCCGGGTCCAAGAGACCCAGTACTTC | CASIPRVQETQYF
TRBJ2-2 | few | - | 11 | TRBV7-2 | TGTGCCCAATCGGTGGCCGGGGAGCTGTTTTTT | CAQSVAGELFF
TRBJ2-7 | - | TRBD1 | 16 | TRBV9 | TGTGCCAGCAGCGTCGGGTGGGGACAGGGTCTTTACGAGCAGTACTTC | CASSVGWGQGLYEQYF
TRBJ2-1 | - | - | 15 | TRBV12-3/TRBV12-4 | TGTGCCAGCAGTTTTGGGCTCCCTTCCTACAATGAGCAGTTCTTC | CASSFGLPSYNEQFF
TRBJ1-2 | few | - | 18 | TRBV6-2/TRBV6-3 | TGTGCCAGCAGTTACTTCTCGGGGAGGGACTATCGCGGCTATGGCTACACCTTC | CASSYFSGRDYRGYGYTF
TRBJ2-2 | - | - | 14 | TRBV10-3 | TGTGCCAGCGGCCGGGCCCCCCAAGCCGGGGAGCTGTTTTTT | CASGRAPQAGELFF
TRBJ1-5 | few | TRBD1 | 15 | TRBV27 | TGTGCCAGCAGTTTCGACAGGGGTAGCAATCAGCCCCAGCATTTT | CASSFDRGSNQPQHF
TRBJ1-2 | many | - | 13 | TRBV18 | TGTGCCAGCTCAAGCAGGCAGGGTGATGGCTACACCTTC | CASSSRQGDGYTF
TRBJ2-2 | - | TRBD2 | 15 | TRBV27 | TGTGCCAGCAGTTTATTGCGGGAGGACACCGGGGAGCTGTTTTTT | CASSLLREDTGELFF
TRBJ2-7 | - | - | 17 | TRBV5-1 | TGCGCCAGCAGCTTGAGGGGGCAGGGCGGGACAGTCAACGAGCAGTACTTC | CASSLRGQGGTVNEQYF
TRBJ2-5 | many | - | 18 | TRBV3-1 | TGTGCCAGCAGCCATTTTCCCGCCACAACCTGGTACCAAGAGACCCAGTACTTC | CASSHFPATTWYQETQYF
TRBJ2-1 | many | TRBD2 | 16 | TRBV7-2 | TGTGCCAGCAGCAAAAACCTAGCGGGAGGGGACAATGAGCAGTTCTTC | CASSKNLAGGDNEQFF